Following are 30 T cell receptor beta chains from one sample sequenced in a study of human T cells and chemical hapten exposure. Specified time point: patch test 2, 6 weeks after DPC sensitization. Treatment specified: therapeutic diphenylcyclopropenone sensitization with weekly scalp DPC. Via MiXCR, TCRdb re-called the RACE reads, giving one row per CDR3 protein. Among about 140,000 distinct CDR3 sequences listed, 10% to 15% were seen once. The material was whole blood, obtained in connection with sensitization to the hapten diphenylcyclopropenone (DPC). The receptors originated from a woman between 50 and 59 years old with alopecia areata. Some clones in this sample may be carry-over from other donors' samples.

This clonotype was seen many times. The chain uses TRBV7-3 and TRBJ2-2; tentatively, D is TRBD1 or TRBD2 (5 bases each). Germline values: CDR1 SGHTA, CDR2 FQGTGA. Trimming left V 2 bases short and J 4 bases short, with 11 bases between. This CDR3 has 15 residues. Here the CDR3 DNA reads TGTGCCAGCAGCTTAGGGGGAGCCTCCACCGGGGAGCTGTTTTTT. Protein product: CASSLGGASTGELFF.

This clonotype was counted between two and nine times. The V gene is TRBV18, the J gene TRBJ2-7; D possibly corresponds to TRBD1 (6 bases). The V end lost 4 bases, the J end lost 7 bases, and 14 bases lay between the germline ends. This CDR3 comprises 13 residues. Germline V gene data show CDR1 as KGHSH and CDR2 as LQKENI. This CDR3 is CASSHPGVREQYF. The CDR3 nucleotides read TGTGCCAGCTCACATCCAGGGGTTCGGGAGCAGTACTTC.

This clonotype occurred a few times. The chain has TRBV6-2 or TRBV6-3 and TRBJ2-7; TRBD2 aligns across 12 bases. The V gene end was trimmed by 0 bases and the J gene end by 6 bases; junction bases not matched to a gene: 9. This CDR3 is 17 amino acids long. Germline loops: CDR1 MNHEY, CDR2 SVGEGT. The CDR3 sequence: CASSYSGTTSGSGEQYF. CDR3 in DNA: TGTGCCAGCAGTTACTCGGGCACGACTAGCGGGAGTGGCGAGCAGTACTTC.

The V call is TRBV2, the J call TRBJ2-7; D may be TRBD1 or TRBD2 (5 bases each). The germline V gene has CDR1 SNHLY and CDR2 FYNNEI. The CDR3 runs 14 residues. The germline V and J ends were trimmed by 6 bases and 2 bases, with 14 bases remaining between them. CDR3 amino acids: CASRYRDAAYEQYF. CDR3 sequence (DNA): TGTGCCAGCAGATACCGGGACGCCGCCTACGAGCAGTACTTC.

This clonotype has at least ten counts. This chain links TRBV18 with TRBJ2-7, with TRBD1 matching 8 bases. Trimming removed 5 bases from V and 1 base from J; junction bases left unmatched: 4. The V gene's germline CDR1 is KGHSH and CDR2 LQKENI. The CDR3 is made up of 14 amino acids. The CDR3 loop is CASSLTGGSYEQYF. The CDR3, as DNA: TGTGCCAGCTCATTAACAGGGGGGTCCTACGAGCAGTACTTC.

V gene TRBV7-2 combines with J gene TRBJ2-1; TRBD1 agrees at 9 bases. Losses at the gene ends were 5 bases for V and 6 bases for J; bases not matched to a gene: 11. Looked up from germline, CDR1 is SGHTA and CDR2 is FQGNSA. This CDR3 has 16 amino acids. CDR3 nucleotides: TGTGCCAGCAGCCCCGGGGGTGGGACAGGGCTCAATGAGCAGTTCTTC. The encoded protein is CASSPGGGTGLNEQFF.

This clonotype was found a few times. The gene calls are TRBV11-1 and TRBJ2-3, with D uncertain. The CDR3 has 14 residues. Germline V gene data show CDR1 as SGHAT and CDR2 as FQDESV (reference sequence). V was shortened by 8 bases and J by 5 bases, with 17 bases between the two germline ends. CDR3 DNA: TGTGCCAGCGGCCCTAAGGAGTCCGGAGATACGCAGTATTTT. It specifies CASGPKESGDTQYF.

This clonotype has at least ten counts. This chain links TRBV10-3 with TRBJ2-1; a possible D gene is TRBD2 (5 bases). Trimming pared 0 bases from V and 2 bases from J, leaving 8 bases between. The CDR3 consists of 15 residues. Germline CDR1 reads ENHRY; CDR2 reads SYGVKD. The CDR3 DNA reads as TGTGCCATCAGTGAGTCGGGAGTAACCTACAATGAGCAGTTCTTC. It translates to CAISESGVTYNEQFF.

The V gene is TRBV7-2, the J gene TRBJ1-3; D may be TRBD1 (6 bases). Trimming shortened V by 7 bases and J by 7 bases, and 17 bases separated the two germline ends. Germline values: CDR1 SGHTA, CDR2 FQGNSA. This CDR3 has 14 amino acids. CDR3 loop: CASTRDPQGNTIYF. Here the CDR3 DNA reads TGTGCCAGCACCCGAGACCCTCAGGGGAACACCATATATTTT.

At least ten counts were recorded for this clonotype. This chain connects TRBV19 to TRBJ2-5; a weak D match, TRBD2 (5 bases). Trimming removed 7 bases from V and 5 bases from J, with 20 bases in between. Germline CDR1 LNHDA, CDR2 SQIVND (reference sequence). This CDR3 has 15 amino acids. The CDR3: CASTRNVGSGETQYF. CDR3 DNA: TGTGCCAGTACCAGAAACGTTGGGTCGGGGGAGACCCAGTACTTC.

V usage is TRBV7-9 and J usage is TRBJ2-4; D is unclear. CDR1 and CDR2 (germline): SEHNR, FQNEAQ (reference sequence). The CDR3 extends over 14 amino acids. V lost 5 bases and J lost 8, with 16 bases in between. The CDR3 coding sequence is TGTGCCAGCAGCGTCGATATCCTCAGTGACATTCAGTACTTC. Protein sequence: CASSVDILSDIQYF.

The V gene is TRBV29-1, the J gene TRBJ2-2; D could derive from TRBD1 or TRBD2 (5 bases each). This CDR3 region has 14 residues. Germline lookup yields CDR1 SQVTM and CDR2 ANQGSEA. Trimming stripped 8 bases from V and 4 bases from J, with 17 bases between. The DNA of the CDR3 is TGCAGCTTCACAAAGGGGCGGGCCACCGGGGAGCTGTTTTTT. Protein: CSFTKGRATGELFF.

This chain connects TRBV12-5 to TRBJ2-5; 8 bases agree with TRBD2. The CDR3 spans 15 residues. Germline assignment: CDR1 LGHNT and CDR2 FRNRAP. The trim removed 6 bases at V and 3 bases at J, leaving 9 bases unmatched. The CDR3 DNA sequence: TGTGCTAGTGGCCGGAGAGCGGGGGAGGAAGAGACCCAGTACTTC. It specifies CASGRRAGEEETQYF.

The chain links TRBV20-1 to TRBJ2-3; D might be TRBD2 (5 bases). Trimming removed 0 bases at V and 7 bases at J, with 23 bases between. Germline V lookup: CDR1 DFQATT, CDR2 SNEGSKA (reference sequence). This CDR3 region has 17 residues. This CDR3 is CSARDRRVASVSNTQYF. The CDR3, as DNA: TGCAGTGCTAGAGATCGGCGGGTAGCTTCTGTGTCGAATACGCAGTATTTT.

This sequence joins TRBV29-1 and TRBJ2-5, with a possible D match to TRBD2 (5 bases). CDR1 and CDR2 (germline): SQVTM, ANQGSEA. This CDR3 is 11 amino acids long. The V gene lost 8 bases and the J gene lost 5 bases, with 12 bases spanning the gap. The CDR3 spells CSFGVGETQYF. The CDR3 DNA sequence: TGCAGCTTCGGGGTTGGGGAGACCCAGTACTTC.

This clonotype was seen a handful of times. This chain uses TRBV20-1 with TRBJ1-2; 7 bases match TRBD1. CDR1 and CDR2 (germline): DFQATT, SNEGSKA (reference sequence). After removal of 0 bases from V and 1 base from J, the junction contained 5 bases not matched to a gene. The CDR3 consists of 15 residues. CDR3 sequence reads: CSARDPRQGNYGYTF. The CDR3 nucleotides read TGCAGTGCTAGAGACCCCAGACAGGGTAACTATGGCTACACCTTC.

CDR3 amino acids: CASSFGRDTQYF. The CDR3 nucleotides read TGTGCCAGCAGTTTCGGCCGGGATACGCAGTATTTT. The chain uses TRBV6-6 and TRBJ2-3; D is ambiguous. Germline assignment: CDR1 MNHNY and CDR2 SVGAGI (reference sequence). Deletions cut 4 bases from V and 6 bases from J, with 8 bases between. This CDR3 is 12 amino acids long.

This clonotype was found many times. V and J are TRBV14 and TRBJ2-3; D uncertain. V was cut by 3 bases and J by 1 base, with 5 bases left in between. The length of the CDR3 is 13 residues. Germline V gene data show CDR1 as SGHDN and CDR2 as FVKESK. As DNA, the CDR3 is TGTGCCAGCAGCCAGTACCGCACAGATACGCAGTATTTT. This sequence encodes CASSQYRTDTQYF.

There are many counts of this clonotype. This sequence joins TRBV20-1 and TRBJ1-6; 8 bases line up with TRBD1. CDR1 and CDR2 from the germline V gene are DFQATT and SNEGSKA (reference sequence). The V segment lost 4 bases and the J segment 7 bases; nucleotides outside the gene matches: 9. The CDR3 has 15 amino acids. The CDR3 DNA reads as TGCAGTGCTAAAGGGACAGGCGCCGGCAATTCACCCCTCCACTTT. Translating gives CSAKGTGAGNSPLHF.

The chain combines TRBV5-5 with TRBJ2-7; the D gene is possibly TRBD1 (6 bases). CDR3 size: 16 residues. V was cut by 4 bases and J by 5 bases, with 22 bases left in between. In germline, CDR1 is SGHKS, CDR2 YYEKEE (reference sequence). The CDR3, as DNA: TGTGCCAGCAGCCTAGCTTCAGGGGCCAGGGCTCACGAGCAGTACTTC. Residues: CASSLASGARAHEQYF. The variable domain in full, with the rest retrieved from reference TRBV5-5 and TRBJ2-7, is DAGVTQSPTHLIKTRGQQVTLRCSPISGHKSVSWYQQVLGQGPQFIFQYYEKEERGRGNFPDRFSARQFPNYSSELNVNALLLGDSALYLCASSLASGARAHEQYFGPGTRLTVT.

A remark on this clonotype: A much larger clone differs by one base, so this may be a read error. The V gene is TRBV19, the J gene TRBJ2-7; TRBD1 matches 7 bases. Germline-derived CDR1 and CDR2 are LNHDA and SQIVND (reference sequence). CDR3 length: 14 residues. This CDR3 reads CASSFPTGAGERYF. The CDR3 DNA is TGTGCCAGTAGTTTCCCAACAGGGGCCGGGGAGCGGTACTTC.

This rearrangement joins TRBV11-2 to TRBJ2-5; maybe TRBD2 (5 bases). Per the germline V gene, CDR1 is SGHAT and CDR2 is FQNNGV. Trimming pared 5 bases from V and 6 bases from J, leaving 13 bases between. The CDR3 has 13 amino acids. CDR3 DNA sequence: TGTGCCAGCAGCCACTCGAGGGAAAAGACCCAGTACTTC. Its protein product is CASSHSREKTQYF.

This clonotype was observed once. The rearrangement uses TRBV20-1 and TRBJ2-3; the D call may be TRBD1 or TRBD2 (5 bases each). Trimming left V 3 bases short and J 6 bases short, with 7 bases between. CDR3 length: 11 residues. Germline-derived CDR1 and CDR2 are DFQATT and SNEGSKA (reference sequence). The CDR3 nucleotides are TGCAGTGCTAGGGGGGACGATACGCAGTATTTT. It codes for CSARGDDTQYF.

This chain joins TRBV30 and TRBJ2-5; D unresolved. Germline V lookup: CDR1 GTSNPN, CDR2 SVGIG (reference sequence). This CDR3 spans 13 amino acids. Trimming stripped 4 bases from V and 9 bases from J, with 18 bases between. In DNA form, the CDR3 reads TGTGCCTGGAAGTTCGAGCGCTATGGTCCCCAGTACTTC. Translation gives CAWKFERYGPQYF. The full variable domain, in which reference TRBV30 and TRBJ2-5 provide the parts outside the CDR3, is SQTIHQWPATLVQPVGSPLSLECTVEGTSNPNLYWYRQAAGRGLQLLFYSVGIGQISSEVPQNLSASRPQDRQFILSSKKLLLSDSGFYLCAWKFERYGPQYFGPGTRLLVL.

The chain is built from TRBV11-2 and TRBJ2-7, with 7 nucleotides matching TRBD2. V trimming: 1 base; J trimming: 5 bases; junction bases outside the gene matches: 17. The CDR3 runs to 18 residues. CDR1 and CDR2 (germline): SGHAT, FQNNGV. The CDR3 sequence is CASSLAGRGVHGGNEQYF. The CDR3 nucleotides are TGTGCCAGCAGCTTAGCGGGACGGGGGGTTCACGGTGGAAACGAGCAGTACTTC.

This clonotype has just a few counts. The chain joins TRBV7-6 to TRBJ2-2, with unresolved D. Germline values: CDR1 SGHVS, CDR2 FNYEAQ. With 2 bases removed from V and 7 bases from J, the gap between germline ends came to 8 bases. The CDR3 contains 13 residues. This chain's CDR3 is CASSLRTSGELFF. Written as DNA, the CDR3 is TGTGCCAGCAGCTTACGCACGAGCGGGGAGCTGTTTTTT.

The chain has TRBV9 and TRBJ1-6; perhaps TRBD1 as D (5 bases). The length of the CDR3 is 14 residues. CDR1 and CDR2 from the germline V gene are SGDLS and YYNGEE. V shed 4 bases and J shed 6 bases, with 11 bases lying between them. CDR3 loop: CASSQIGVNSPLHF. In DNA form, the CDR3 reads TGTGCCAGCAGCCAGATAGGGGTTAATTCACCCCTCCACTTT. Full variable domain (missing parts from reference TRBV9 and TRBJ1-6): DSGVTQTPKHLITATGQRVTLRCSPRSGDLSVYWYQQSLDQGLQFLIQYYNGEERAKGNILERFSAQQFPDLHSELNLSSLELGDSALYFCASSQIGVNSPLHFGNGTRLTVT.

This clonotype was seen many times. The chain links TRBV15 to TRBJ2-5, with TRBD2 identical over 7 bases. The CDR3 has 16 residues. The trim removed 5 bases at V and 1 base at J, leaving 10 bases unmatched. Per the germline V gene, CDR1 is LNHNV and CDR2 is YYDKDF (reference sequence). The CDR3 DNA reads TGTGCCACCAGCTTCGTAGGGCGGGAGCCCCAAGAGACCCAGTACTTC. This encodes CATSFVGREPQETQYF.

This clonotype was counted at least ten times. The chain joins TRBV10-3 to TRBJ2-3; D not certain. Per germline, CDR1 ENHRY and CDR2 SYGVKD. The CDR3 consists of 11 residues. Trimming pared 10 bases from V and 0 bases from J, leaving 5 bases between. The CDR3 DNA is TGTGCCACCGCTAGCACAGATACGCAGTATTTT. It codes for CATASTDTQYF.

Only a few counts were recorded for this clonotype. The chain couples TRBV20-1 to TRBJ1-5; TRBD1 is a possible D gene (5 bases). CDR1 is DFQATT, CDR2 SNEGSKA, per germline (reference sequence). The V gene lost 5 bases and the J gene lost 5 bases, with 19 bases spanning the gap. The CDR3 is 15 residues long. CDR3 in DNA: TGCAGTGCTCCTTCCGGGGGGAGCCGTGATCAGCCCCAGCATTTT. This gives the protein CSAPSGGSRDQPQHF.